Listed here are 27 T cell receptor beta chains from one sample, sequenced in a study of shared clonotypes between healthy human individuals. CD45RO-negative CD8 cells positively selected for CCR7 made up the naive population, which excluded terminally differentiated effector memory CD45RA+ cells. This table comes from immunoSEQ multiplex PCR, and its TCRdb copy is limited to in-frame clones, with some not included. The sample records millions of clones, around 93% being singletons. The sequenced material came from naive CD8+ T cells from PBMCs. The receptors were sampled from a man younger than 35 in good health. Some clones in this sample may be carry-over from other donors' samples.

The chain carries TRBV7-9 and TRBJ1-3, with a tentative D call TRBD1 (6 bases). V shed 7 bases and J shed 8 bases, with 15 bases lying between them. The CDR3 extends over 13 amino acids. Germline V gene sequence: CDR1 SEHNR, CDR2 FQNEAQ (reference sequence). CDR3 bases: TGTGCCAGCAAAATCAGGGGTTTGGACACCATATATTTT. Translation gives CASKIRGLDTIYF.

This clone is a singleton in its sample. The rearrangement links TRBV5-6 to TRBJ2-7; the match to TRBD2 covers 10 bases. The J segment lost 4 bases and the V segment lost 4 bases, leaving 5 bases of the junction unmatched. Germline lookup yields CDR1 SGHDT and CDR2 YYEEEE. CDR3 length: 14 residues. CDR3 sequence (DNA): TGTGCCAGCAGCGAAGCTAGCGGGAGATACGAGCAGTACTTC. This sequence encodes CASSEASGRYEQYF.

Here the CDR3 reads CASSTFLGGNQPQHF. The CDR3 nucleotides are TGTGCCAGTAGTACCTTTTTGGGCGGAAATCAGCCCCAGCATTTT. The gene calls are TRBV19 and TRBJ1-5; D unresolved. Trimming shortened V by 4 bases and J by 4 bases, and 14 bases separated the two germline ends. Germline V gene lookup returns CDR1 LNHDA and CDR2 SQIVND (reference sequence). The CDR3 totals 15 residues.

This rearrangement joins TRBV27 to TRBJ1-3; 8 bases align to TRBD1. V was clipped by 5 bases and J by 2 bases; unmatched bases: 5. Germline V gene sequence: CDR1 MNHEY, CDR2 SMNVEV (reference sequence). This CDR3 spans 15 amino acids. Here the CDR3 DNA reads TGTGCCAGCAGTCCACGACAGGGGCCTGGAAACACCATATATTTT. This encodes CASSPRQGPGNTIYF.

CDR3 nucleotide sequence: TGCGCCAGCAGCCCCGGCCGACACAGGGGTCAACAAGAGACCCAGTACTTC. It is translated as CASSPGRHRGQQETQYF. J is TRBJ2-5 and V is TRBV4-3; the match to TRBD1 covers 7 bases. Trimming at V came to 4 bases and at J to 2 bases, leaving 13 bases not matched to a gene. Germline V gene lookup returns CDR1 LGHNA and CDR2 YSLEER. The CDR3 is 17 residues long.

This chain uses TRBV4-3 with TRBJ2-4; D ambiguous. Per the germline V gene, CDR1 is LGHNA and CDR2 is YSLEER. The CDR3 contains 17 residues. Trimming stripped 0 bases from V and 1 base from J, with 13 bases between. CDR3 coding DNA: TGCGCCAGCAGCCAAGATTCGCCTCGGAGTGCCAAAAACATTCAGTACTTC. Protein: CASSQDSPRSAKNIQYF.

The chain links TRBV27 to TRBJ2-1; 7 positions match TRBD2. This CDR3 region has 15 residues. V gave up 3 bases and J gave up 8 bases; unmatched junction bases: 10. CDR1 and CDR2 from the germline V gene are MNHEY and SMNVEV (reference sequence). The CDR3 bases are TGTGCCAGCAGTTTGTCCCTGGCGGGAGTTTATGAGCAGTTCTTC. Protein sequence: CASSLSLAGVYEQFF.

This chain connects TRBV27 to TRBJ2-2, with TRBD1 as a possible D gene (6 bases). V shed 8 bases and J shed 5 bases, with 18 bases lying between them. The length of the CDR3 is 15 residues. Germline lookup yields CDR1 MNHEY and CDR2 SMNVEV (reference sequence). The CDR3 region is CASARTERRTGELFF. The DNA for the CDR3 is TGTGCCAGCGCCAGGACAGAAAGGAGGACCGGGGAGCTGTTTTTT.

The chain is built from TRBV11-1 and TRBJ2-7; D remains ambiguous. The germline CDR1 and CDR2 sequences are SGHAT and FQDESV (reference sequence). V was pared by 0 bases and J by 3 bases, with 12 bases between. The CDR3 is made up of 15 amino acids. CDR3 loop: CASSLARLIGYEQYF. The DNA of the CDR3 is TGTGCCAGCAGCTTAGCCAGGCTTATCGGCTACGAGCAGTACTTC.

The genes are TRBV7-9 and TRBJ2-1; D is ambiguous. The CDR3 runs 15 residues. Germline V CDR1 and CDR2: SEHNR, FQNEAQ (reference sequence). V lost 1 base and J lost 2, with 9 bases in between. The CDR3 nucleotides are TGTGCCAGCAGCTTAGACGGCGGAGCCTACAATGAGCAGTTCTTC. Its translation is CASSLDGGAYNEQFF.

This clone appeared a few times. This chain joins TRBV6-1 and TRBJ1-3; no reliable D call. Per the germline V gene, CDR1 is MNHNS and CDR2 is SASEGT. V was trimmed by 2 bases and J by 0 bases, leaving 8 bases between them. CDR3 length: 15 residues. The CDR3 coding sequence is TGTGCCAGCAGTGAATCGCGGTACTCTGGAAACACCATATATTTT. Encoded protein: CASSESRYSGNTIYF.

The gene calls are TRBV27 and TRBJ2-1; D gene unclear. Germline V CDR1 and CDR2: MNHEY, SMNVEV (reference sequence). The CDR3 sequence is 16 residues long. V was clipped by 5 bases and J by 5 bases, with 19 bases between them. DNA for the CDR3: TGTGCCAGCAGTCCGGCTTTTGGAGAGATCAACAATGAGCAGTTCTTC. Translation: CASSPAFGEINNEQFF.

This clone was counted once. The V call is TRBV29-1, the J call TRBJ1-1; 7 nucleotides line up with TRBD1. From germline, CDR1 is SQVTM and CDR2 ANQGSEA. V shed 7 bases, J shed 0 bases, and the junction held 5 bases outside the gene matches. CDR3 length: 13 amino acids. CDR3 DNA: TGCAGCGCTTTACAGGGGATGAACACTGAAGCTTTCTTT. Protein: CSALQGMNTEAFF.

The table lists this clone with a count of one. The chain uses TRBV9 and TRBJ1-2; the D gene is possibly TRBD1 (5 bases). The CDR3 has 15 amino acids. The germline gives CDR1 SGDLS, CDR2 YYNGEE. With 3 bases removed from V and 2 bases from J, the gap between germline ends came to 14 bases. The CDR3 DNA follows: TGTGCCAGCAGCGGGTGGCTCGGGACGAACTATGGCTACACCTTC. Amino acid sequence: CASSGWLGTNYGYTF. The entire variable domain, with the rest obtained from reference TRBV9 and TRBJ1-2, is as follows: DSGVTQTPKHLITATGQRVTLRCSPRSGDLSVYWYQQSLDQGLQFLIQYYNGEERAKGNILERFSAQQFPDLHSELNLSSLELGDSALYFCASSGWLGTNYGYTFGSGTRLTVV.

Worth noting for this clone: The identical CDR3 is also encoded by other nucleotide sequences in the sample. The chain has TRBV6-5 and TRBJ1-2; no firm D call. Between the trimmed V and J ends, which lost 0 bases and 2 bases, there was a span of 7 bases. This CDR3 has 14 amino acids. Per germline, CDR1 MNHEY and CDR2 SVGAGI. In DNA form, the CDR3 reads TGTGCCAGCAGTTACTCGCCCAGAAACTATGGCTACACCTTC. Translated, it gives CASSYSPRNYGYTF.

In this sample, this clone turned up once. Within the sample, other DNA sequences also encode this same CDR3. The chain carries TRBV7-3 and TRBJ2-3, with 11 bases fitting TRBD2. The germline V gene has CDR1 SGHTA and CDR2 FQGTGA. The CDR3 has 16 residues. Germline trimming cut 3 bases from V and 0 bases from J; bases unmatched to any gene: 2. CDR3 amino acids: CASSLGTSGSTDTQYF. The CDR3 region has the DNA TGTGCCAGCAGCTTGGGGACTAGCGGAAGCACAGATACGCAGTATTTT.

The CDR3 loop is CASAAGSSGEQYF. The CDR3 bases are TGTGCCTCGGCTGCGGGCTCCTCGGGGGAGCAGTACTTC. The chain is built from TRBV7-9 and TRBJ2-7; tentative D call: TRBD2 (5 bases). Germline lookup yields CDR1 SEHNR and CDR2 FQNEAQ (reference sequence). V was cut by 11 bases and J by 7 bases, with 21 bases left in between. There are 13 residues in the CDR3.

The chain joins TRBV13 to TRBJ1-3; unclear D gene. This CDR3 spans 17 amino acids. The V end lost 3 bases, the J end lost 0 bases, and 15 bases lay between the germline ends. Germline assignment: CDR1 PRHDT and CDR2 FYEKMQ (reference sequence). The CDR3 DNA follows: TGTGCCAGCAGCTTGGGGAATTGGGAGCGCTCTGGAAACACCATATATTTT. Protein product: CASSLGNWERSGNTIYF.

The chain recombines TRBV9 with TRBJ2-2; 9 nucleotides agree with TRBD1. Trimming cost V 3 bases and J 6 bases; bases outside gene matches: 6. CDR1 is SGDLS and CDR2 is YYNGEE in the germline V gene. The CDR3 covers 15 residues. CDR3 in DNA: TGTGCCAGCAGCGACCGGGACAGGGTAGCCGGGGAGCTGTTTTTT. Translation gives CASSDRDRVAGELFF.

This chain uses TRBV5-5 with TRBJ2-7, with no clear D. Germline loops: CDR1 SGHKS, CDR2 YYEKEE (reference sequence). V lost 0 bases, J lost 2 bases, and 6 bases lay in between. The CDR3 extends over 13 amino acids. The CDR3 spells CASSLAEPYEQYF. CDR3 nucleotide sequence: TGTGCCAGCAGCTTGGCTGAACCCTACGAGCAGTACTTC. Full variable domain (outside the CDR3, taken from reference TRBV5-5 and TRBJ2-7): DAGVTQSPTHLIKTRGQQVTLRCSPISGHKSVSWYQQVLGQGPQFIFQYYEKEERGRGNFPDRFSARQFPNYSSELNVNALLLGDSALYLCASSLAEPYEQYFGPGTRLTVT.

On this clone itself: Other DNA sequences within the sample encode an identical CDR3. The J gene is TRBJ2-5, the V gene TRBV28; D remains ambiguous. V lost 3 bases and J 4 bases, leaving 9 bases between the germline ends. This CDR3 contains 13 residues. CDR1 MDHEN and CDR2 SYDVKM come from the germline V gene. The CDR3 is CASSLGIRETQYF. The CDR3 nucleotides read TGTGCCAGCAGTTTGGGGATCCGAGAGACCCAGTACTTC.

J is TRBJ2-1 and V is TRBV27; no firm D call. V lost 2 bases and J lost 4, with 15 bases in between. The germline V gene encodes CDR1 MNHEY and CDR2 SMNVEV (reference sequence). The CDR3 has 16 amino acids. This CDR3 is CASSLMGISLYNEQFF. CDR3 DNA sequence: TGTGCCAGCAGTTTAATGGGGATCTCACTTTACAATGAGCAGTTCTTC.

CDR3 sequence (DNA): TGTGCCAGCAGTTACTTGAGGGCGGGCCCGGGGAATGAGCAGTTCTTC. This sequence encodes CASSYLRAGPGNEQFF. The chain employs TRBV6-6 and TRBJ2-1, with D perhaps TRBD2 (5 bases). The germline CDR1 and CDR2 sequences are MNHNY and SVGAGI (reference sequence). Trimming stripped 1 base from V and 7 bases from J, with 17 bases between. The CDR3 length is 16 residues.

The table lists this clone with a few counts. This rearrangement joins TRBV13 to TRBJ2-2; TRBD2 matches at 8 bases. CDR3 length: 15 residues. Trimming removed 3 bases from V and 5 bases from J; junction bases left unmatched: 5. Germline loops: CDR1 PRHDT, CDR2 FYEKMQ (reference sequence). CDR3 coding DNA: TGTGCCAGCAGCTTCGGGAGGGGGATGACCGGGGAGCTGTTTTTT. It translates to CASSFGRGMTGELFF.

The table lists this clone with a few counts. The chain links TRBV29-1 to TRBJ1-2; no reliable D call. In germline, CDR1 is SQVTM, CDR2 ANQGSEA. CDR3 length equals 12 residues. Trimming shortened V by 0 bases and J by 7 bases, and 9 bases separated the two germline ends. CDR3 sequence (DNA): TGCAGCGTTGAAGAAGAAGGGCTTGGCTACACCTTC. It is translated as CSVEEEGLGYTF.

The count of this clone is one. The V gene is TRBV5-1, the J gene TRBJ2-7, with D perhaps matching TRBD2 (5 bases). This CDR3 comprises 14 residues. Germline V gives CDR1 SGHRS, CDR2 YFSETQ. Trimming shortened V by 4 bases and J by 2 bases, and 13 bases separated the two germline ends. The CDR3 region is CASSVGLSPYEQYF. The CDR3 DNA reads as TGCGCCAGCAGCGTAGGACTTTCTCCCTACGAGCAGTACTTC.

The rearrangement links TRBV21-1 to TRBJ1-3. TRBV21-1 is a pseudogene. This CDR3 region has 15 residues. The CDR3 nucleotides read TGTGCCAGCAGCATCGAGGTGGGACTTTGGGACACCATATATTTT. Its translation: CASSIEVGLWDTIYF.